This T cell receptor (beta chain) emerged from a study of blood T cell repertoires in COVID-19 (dated by TCRdb to 2018 to 2020). As for the study more broadly: Samples covering the acute and convalescent phases of COVID-19 were provided by collaborators in the United States, Italy and Spain. Subjects who had been exposed to COVID-19, were actively infected with it, or had recovered from it provided the deeply sampled blood TCRbeta repertoires that made up the dataset. The repertoires were released in a freely available public database intended as a resource for research on the immune response to SARS-CoV-2. The sample metadata nearly always contained a de-identified subject ID, COVID-19 status, age in years and sex. HLA class I and class II types, where available, came from metadata supplied by the sample provider rather than from assay-based typing. Samples came from the ongoing ImmuneRACE study (first 160 participants) plus 1,254 subjects from 6 global collaborators. The material from the prospective study consisted of cDNA or gDNA derived from T cells, B-cell-depleted T cells, or PBMCs. Overall study results and their limits: The amount of clinical and demographic metadata varied by source and participant and was provided uncurated.

Clipping removes 2 bases from V and 9 bases from J, with 6 as the unmatched junction base count. Per the germline V gene (reference sequence), LGHDT is the CDR1 and YNNKEL is the CDR2. Measured from the cysteine to the phenylalanine, the CDR3 is 14 residues long. Only the CDR3 region is kept as DNA, spanning 42 bases read in frame from base 1. Participants in the prospective study were enrolled through a virtual design, were aged roughly 18 to 90 years, and lived in roughly 26 United States geographic areas. Cohort assignment in the prospective study relied on participant-reported clinical history from a screening survey and a study questionnaire. Recovered participants in ImmuneRACE Cohort 3 were defined by two consecutive negative NP/OP PCR tests, clearance by a healthcare professional, or resolution of symptoms. Mobile phlebotomists in the prospective study collected whole blood, serum and a nasopharyngeal or oropharyngeal swab from every participant. Additional blood draws and questionnaires over an approximately 2-month period could optionally be provided by prospective study participants. Before DNA extraction, prospective study blood samples were shipped either frozen or at room temperature.

TCRbeta CDR3 regions were amplified from genomic DNA by means of the immunoSEQ Assay, a bias-controlled multiplex PCR. Per the source publication's procedure: The number of nucleated cells in each sample was estimated by amplification of reference gene primers within the assay. Sequence reads were collapsed and filtered to measure the absolute abundance of every unique TCRbeta CDR3 rearrangement. Productive Simpson clonality was computed per sample as the square root of Simpson's diversity index over productive rearrangements. What TCRdb holds here is the immuneACCESS table cut down to in-frame rearrangements. Part of the clones is not present; checked against another copy, under half of the missing clones reflect an unresolved V gene, and the others are unexplained. Clonal size and the V and J genes are those of that table, whereas D and trimming came from the DNA. The sample profile shows around 180,000 clones; about 82% of them were found once. The top ten clonotypes cover 7% to 10% of the sample.

With regard to this clone: Its antigen is not yet known. No per-base quality is available; no much larger clone lies one base away.

The chain employs TRBV3-1 (or the pseudogene TRBV3-2) and TRBJ2-1, with 8 central nucleotides matching TRBD1. The receptor was derived from a young woman who had recovered from COVID-19. The specimen sequenced was PBMCs or T cells enriched from blood (not recorded which). The CDR3 protein: CASSQLAGGFEQFF. In nucleotides, the sequence is TGTGCCAGCAGCCAACTAGCAGGGGGCTTTGAGCAGTTCTTC.